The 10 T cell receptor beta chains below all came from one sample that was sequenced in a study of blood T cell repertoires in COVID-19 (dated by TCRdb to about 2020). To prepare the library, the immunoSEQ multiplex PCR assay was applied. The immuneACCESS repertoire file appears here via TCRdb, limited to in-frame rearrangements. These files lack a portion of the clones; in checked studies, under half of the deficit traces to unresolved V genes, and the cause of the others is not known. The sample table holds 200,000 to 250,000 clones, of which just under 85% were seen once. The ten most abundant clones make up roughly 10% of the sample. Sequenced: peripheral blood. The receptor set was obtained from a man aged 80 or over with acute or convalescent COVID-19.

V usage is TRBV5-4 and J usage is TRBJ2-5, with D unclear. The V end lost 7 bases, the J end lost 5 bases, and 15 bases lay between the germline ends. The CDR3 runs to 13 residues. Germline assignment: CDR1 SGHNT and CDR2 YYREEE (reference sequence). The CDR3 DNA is TGTGCCAGCCGCCCCCAGGATAGGGAGACCCAGTACTTC. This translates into CASRPQDRETQYF.

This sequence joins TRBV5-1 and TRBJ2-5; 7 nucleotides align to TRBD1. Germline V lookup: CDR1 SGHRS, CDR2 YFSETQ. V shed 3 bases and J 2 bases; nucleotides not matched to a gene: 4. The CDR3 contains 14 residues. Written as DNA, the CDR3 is TGCGCCAGCAGCTCAGGGACAGAGCAAGAGACCCAGTACTTC. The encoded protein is CASSSGTEQETQYF. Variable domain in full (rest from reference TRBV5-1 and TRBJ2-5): KAGVTQTPRYLIKTRGQQVTLSCSPISGHRSVSWYQQTPGQGLQFLFEYFSETQRNKGNFPGRFSGRQFSNSRSEMNVSTLELGDSALYLCASSSGTEQETQYFGPGTRLLVL.

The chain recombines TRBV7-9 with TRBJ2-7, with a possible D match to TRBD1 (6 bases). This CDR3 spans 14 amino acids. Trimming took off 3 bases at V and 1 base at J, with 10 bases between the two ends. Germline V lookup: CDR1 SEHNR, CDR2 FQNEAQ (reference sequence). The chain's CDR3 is CASSFTGTSYEQYF. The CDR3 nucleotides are TGTGCCAGCAGCTTCACCGGGACATCCTACGAGCAGTACTTC.

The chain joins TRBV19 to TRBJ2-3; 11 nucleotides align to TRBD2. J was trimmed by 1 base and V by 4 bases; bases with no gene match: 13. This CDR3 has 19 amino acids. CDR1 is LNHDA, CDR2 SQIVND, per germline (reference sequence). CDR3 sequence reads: CASSKASGGPHLGTDTQYF. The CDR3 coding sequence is TGTGCCAGTAGTAAGGCTAGCGGGGGGCCCCATTTGGGCACAGATACGCAGTATTTT.

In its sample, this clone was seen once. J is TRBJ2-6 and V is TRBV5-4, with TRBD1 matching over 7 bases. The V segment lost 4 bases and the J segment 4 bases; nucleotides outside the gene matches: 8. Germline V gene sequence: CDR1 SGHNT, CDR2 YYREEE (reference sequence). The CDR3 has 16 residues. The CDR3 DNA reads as TGTGCCAGCAGCCTTCCGACCAGGGGGGGGGCCAACGTCCTGACTTTC. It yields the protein CASSLPTRGGANVLTF.

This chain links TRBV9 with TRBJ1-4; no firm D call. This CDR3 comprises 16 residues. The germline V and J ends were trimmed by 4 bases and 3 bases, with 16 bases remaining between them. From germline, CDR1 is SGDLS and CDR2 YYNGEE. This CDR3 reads CASSLRGDGANEKLFF. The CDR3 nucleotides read TGTGCCAGCAGCCTCCGCGGGGATGGTGCTAATGAAAAACTGTTTTTT.

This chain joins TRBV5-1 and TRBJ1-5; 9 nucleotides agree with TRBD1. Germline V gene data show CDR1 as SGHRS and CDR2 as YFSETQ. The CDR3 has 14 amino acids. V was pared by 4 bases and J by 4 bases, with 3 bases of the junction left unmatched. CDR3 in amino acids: CASSIGTGNQPQHF. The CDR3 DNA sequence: TGCGCCAGCAGCATAGGGACAGGGAATCAGCCCCAGCATTTT.

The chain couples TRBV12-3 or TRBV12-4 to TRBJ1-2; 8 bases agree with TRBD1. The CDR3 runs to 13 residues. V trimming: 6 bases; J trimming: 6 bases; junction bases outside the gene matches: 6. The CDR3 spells CASSLRGRDGYTF. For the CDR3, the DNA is TGTGCCAGCAGCCTCAGGGGGCGGGATGGCTACACCTTC.

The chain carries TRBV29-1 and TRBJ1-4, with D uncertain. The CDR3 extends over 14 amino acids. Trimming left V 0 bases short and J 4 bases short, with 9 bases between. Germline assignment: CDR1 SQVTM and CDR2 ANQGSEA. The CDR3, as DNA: TGCAGCGTTGAAGACCCTAGGATTAATGAAAAACTGTTTTTT. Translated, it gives CSVEDPRINEKLFF.

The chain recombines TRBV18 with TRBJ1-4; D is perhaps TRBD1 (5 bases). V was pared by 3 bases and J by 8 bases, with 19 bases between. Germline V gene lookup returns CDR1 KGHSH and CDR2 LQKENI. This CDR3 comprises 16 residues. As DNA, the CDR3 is TGTGCCAGCTCACCTTCCAGGGAGGGAGTCGGCGAAAAACTGTTTTTT. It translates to CASSPSREGVGEKLFF.